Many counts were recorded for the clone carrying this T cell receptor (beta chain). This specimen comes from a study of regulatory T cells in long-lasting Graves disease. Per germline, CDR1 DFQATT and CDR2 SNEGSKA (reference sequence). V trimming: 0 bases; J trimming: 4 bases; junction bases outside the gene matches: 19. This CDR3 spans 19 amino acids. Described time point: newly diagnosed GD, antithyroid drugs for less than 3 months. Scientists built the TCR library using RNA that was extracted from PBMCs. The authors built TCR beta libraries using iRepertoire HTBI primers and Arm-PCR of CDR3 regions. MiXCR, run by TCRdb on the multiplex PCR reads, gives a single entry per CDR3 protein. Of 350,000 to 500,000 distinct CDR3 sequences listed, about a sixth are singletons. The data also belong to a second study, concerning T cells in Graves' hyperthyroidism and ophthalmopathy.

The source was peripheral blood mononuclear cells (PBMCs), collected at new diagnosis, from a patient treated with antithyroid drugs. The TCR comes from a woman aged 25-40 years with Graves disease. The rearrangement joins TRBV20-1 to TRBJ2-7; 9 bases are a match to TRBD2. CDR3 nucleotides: TGCAGTGCTAGAGATCAGGGAATTCGAGCGGGAGGAGAGGGGTACGAGCAGTACTTC. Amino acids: CSARDQGIRAGGEGYEQYF.